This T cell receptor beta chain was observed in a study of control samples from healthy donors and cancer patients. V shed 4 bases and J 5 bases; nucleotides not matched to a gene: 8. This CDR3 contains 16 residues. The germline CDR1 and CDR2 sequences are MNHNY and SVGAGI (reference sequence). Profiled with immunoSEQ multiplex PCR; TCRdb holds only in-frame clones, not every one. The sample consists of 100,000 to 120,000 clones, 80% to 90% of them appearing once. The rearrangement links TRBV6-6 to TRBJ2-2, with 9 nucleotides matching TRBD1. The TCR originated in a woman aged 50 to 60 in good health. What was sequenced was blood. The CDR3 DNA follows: TGTGCCAGCAGTTCCCCGGACAGGGGTGGAACCGGGGAGCTGTTTTTT. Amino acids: CASSSPDRGGTGELFF.